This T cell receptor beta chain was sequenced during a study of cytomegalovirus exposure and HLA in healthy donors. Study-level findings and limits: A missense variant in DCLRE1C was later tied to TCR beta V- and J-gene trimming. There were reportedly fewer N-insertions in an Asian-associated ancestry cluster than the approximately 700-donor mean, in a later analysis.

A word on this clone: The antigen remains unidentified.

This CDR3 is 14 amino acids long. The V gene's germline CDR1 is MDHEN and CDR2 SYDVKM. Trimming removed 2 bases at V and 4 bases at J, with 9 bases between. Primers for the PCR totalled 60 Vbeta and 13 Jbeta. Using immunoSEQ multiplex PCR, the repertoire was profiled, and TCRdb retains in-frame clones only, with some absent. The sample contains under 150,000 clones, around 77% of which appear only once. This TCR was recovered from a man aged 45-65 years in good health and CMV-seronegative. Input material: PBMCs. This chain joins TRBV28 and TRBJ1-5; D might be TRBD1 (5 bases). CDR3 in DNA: TGTGCCAGCAGTTTAAGGGGCGCGAATCAGCCCCAGCATTTT. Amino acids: CASSLRGANQPQHF.